This is a list of T cell receptor beta chains from one sample in a study of blood T cell repertoires in COVID-19. Sequenced by immunoSEQ multiplex PCR; TCRdb stores in-frame clones only, minus some. Here the sample spans 150,000 or so clones, less than 90% being singletons. The material sequenced was PBMCs or T cells enriched from blood (not recorded which). Every receptor here comes from a human donor with acute COVID-19. The donor label of this sample is uncertain. Each CDR3 is given without its conserved first and last residue. The order of the fields is V gene, clone size, J gene, CDR3 protein. Size values are once, few and many counts, or a class for expanded clones, and some rows have none.

v_call: TRBV9
clone_size: NA
j_call: TRBJ2-5
cdr3_aa: ASSVGLAGTQETQY

v_call: TRBV10-1
clone_size: few
j_call: TRBJ1-2
cdr3_aa: ASSEWEQGLNGYT

v_call: TRBV7-9
clone_size: NA
j_call: TRBJ1-1
cdr3_aa: ASSPPRSPGNTEAF

v_call: TRBV9
clone_size: NA
j_call: TRBJ1-1
cdr3_aa: ASSPGGTGTGAF

v_call: TRBV25-1
clone_size: once
j_call: TRBJ2-3
cdr3_aa: ASSALAGSTDTQY

v_call: TRBV13
clone_size: once
j_call: TRBJ1-1
cdr3_aa: ASRNRMNTEAF

v_call: TRBV4-1
clone_size: NA
j_call: TRBJ1-3
cdr3_aa: ASSQADRMGNTIY

v_call: TRBV15
clone_size: NA
j_call: TRBJ2-3
cdr3_aa: ATSRELLGKSTDTQY

v_call: TRBV11-2
clone_size: NA
j_call: TRBJ1-1
cdr3_aa: ASSTSTGVATEAF

v_call: TRBV3-1/TRBV3-2
clone_size: once
j_call: TRBJ2-7
cdr3_aa: ASSPIEARRRDEQY

v_call: TRBV7-8
clone_size: NA
j_call: TRBJ1-1
cdr3_aa: ASSPWTGGVGTEAF

v_call: TRBV6-5
clone_size: NA
j_call: TRBJ1-2
cdr3_aa: ASSYSGQGNYGYT

v_call: TRBV7-9
clone_size: NA
j_call: TRBJ1-4
cdr3_aa: ASSRTGAEEKLF

v_call: TRBV4-1
clone_size: NA
j_call: TRBJ2-7
cdr3_aa: ASSQGSSGRSYEQY

v_call: TRBV28
clone_size: NA
j_call: TRBJ1-5
cdr3_aa: ASSLSFPSPRRRSNQPQH

v_call: TRBV10-3
clone_size: NA
j_call: TRBJ1-5
cdr3_aa: AISEGDSNQPQH

v_call: TRBV19
clone_size: NA
j_call: TRBJ2-2
cdr3_aa: ASSFQRMAGGIGELF

v_call: TRBV20-1
clone_size: NA
j_call: TRBJ1-4
cdr3_aa: SAYVPEKLF

v_call: TRBV3-1/TRBV3-2
clone_size: NA
j_call: TRBJ2-5
cdr3_aa: ASSQVGTEGKTQY

v_call: TRBV7-9
clone_size: NA
j_call: TRBJ2-1
cdr3_aa: ASSSPTSGGGDEQF

v_call: TRBV6-6
clone_size: once
j_call: TRBJ1-1
cdr3_aa: ASSRSGTNTEAF

v_call: TRBV11-2
clone_size: once
j_call: TRBJ2-3
cdr3_aa: ASSFAGGGIDTQY

v_call: TRBV4-1
clone_size: NA
j_call: TRBJ2-7
cdr3_aa: ASSPPRSYEQY

v_call: TRBV2
clone_size: once
j_call: TRBJ2-5
cdr3_aa: ASSGDSQETQY

v_call: TRBV30
clone_size: NA
j_call: TRBJ1-1
cdr3_aa: AWSKGEMNTEAF

v_call: TRBV6-5
clone_size: NA
j_call: TRBJ2-1
cdr3_aa: ASSLVLAENNEQF

v_call: TRBV11-2
clone_size: NA
j_call: TRBJ1-5
cdr3_aa: ASSLTGSQPQH

v_call: TRBV11-2
clone_size: NA
j_call: TRBJ2-3
cdr3_aa: ASSLRGSRTDTQY

v_call: TRBV29-1
clone_size: NA
j_call: TRBJ1-5
cdr3_aa: SAEAFLWTGKGDRGQPQH

v_call: TRBV11-2
clone_size: NA
j_call: TRBJ2-1
cdr3_aa: ASSNSRGSNEQF

v_call: TRBV4-2
clone_size: NA
j_call: TRBJ2-6
cdr3_aa: ASSQATGSGANVLT

v_call: TRBV28
clone_size: NA
j_call: TRBJ1-5
cdr3_aa: ASSLWEGGYQPQH

v_call: TRBV7-2
clone_size: once
j_call: TRBJ2-7
cdr3_aa: ASTDSGDLYEQY

v_call: TRBV15
clone_size: NA
j_call: TRBJ2-7
cdr3_aa: ATSRDRDRVIEQY

v_call: TRBV20-1
clone_size: once
j_call: TRBJ2-7
cdr3_aa: SASFGDSPLEQY

v_call: TRBV19
clone_size: NA
j_call: TRBJ1-2
cdr3_aa: ASSIMGRTLVSYGYT

v_call: TRBV18
clone_size: NA
j_call: TRBJ1-3
cdr3_aa: ASSPPRQWGNTIY

v_call: TRBV7-8
clone_size: NA
j_call: TRBJ1-4
cdr3_aa: ASRHSRGATNEKLF